This is a list of T cell receptor beta chains from one sample in a study of blood T cell repertoires in COVID-19. Data came from immunoSEQ multiplex PCR; TCRdb stores just in-frame clones and leaves some out. The repertoire has about 68,000 clones, roughly nine tenths of them found once; the top ten carry about 7%. The sequenced sample consisted of peripheral blood. The receptors were gathered from a man aged 35 to 55 with COVID-19, enrolled during active disease. Both conserved end residues are part of each CDR3. Not every row has a clone size; where given, it reads once, few, many or a size class.

size: NA
J: TRBJ2-2
V: TRBV6-5
CDR3: CASSSHIANTGELFF

size: NA
J: TRBJ2-7
V: TRBV7-9
CDR3: CASSLGQIYEQYF

size: NA
J: TRBJ1-5
V: TRBV5-1
CDR3: CASSTNPGQNQPQHF

size: NA
J: TRBJ2-1
V: TRBV15
CDR3: CATNTFPGGTYNEQFF

size: NA
J: TRBJ2-7
V: TRBV5-5
CDR3: CASSFTGSRYEQYF

size: NA
J: TRBJ2-7
V: TRBV3-1/TRBV3-2
CDR3: CASSQAKGLAGNSYEQYF

size: NA
J: TRBJ2-7
V: TRBV4-2
CDR3: CASSQVHAGDSYEQYF

size: NA
J: TRBJ1-1
V: TRBV2
CDR3: CASSTRAPPEAFF

size: NA
J: TRBJ2-7
V: TRBV18
CDR3: CASSPGSDRTYEQYF

size: NA
J: TRBJ2-1
V: TRBV18
CDR3: CASSPGQASSYNEQFF

size: NA
J: TRBJ2-7
V: TRBV15
CDR3: CATSRDRDYEQYF

size: NA
J: TRBJ2-3
V: TRBV3-1/TRBV3-2
CDR3: CASSPGQGTDTQYF

size: NA
J: TRBJ2-1
V: TRBV2
CDR3: CASTLAGRYNEQFF

size: NA
J: TRBJ1-4
V: TRBV11-2
CDR3: CASSLGGTGREKLFF

size: NA
J: TRBJ2-3
V: TRBV2
CDR3: CASSILAGALTDTQYF

size: NA
J: TRBJ1-5
V: TRBV18
CDR3: CASSLSGDRGQPQHF

size: NA
J: TRBJ2-1
V: TRBV6-5
CDR3: CASSLSGLAGGLEQFF

size: NA
J: TRBJ2-3
V: TRBV7-8
CDR3: CASSNSRDRDDTQYF

size: NA
J: TRBJ1-6
V: TRBV30
CDR3: CAWSVQEGGNSPLHF

size: NA
J: TRBJ1-2
V: TRBV6-5
CDR3: CASMAGPNYGYTF

size: once
J: TRBJ2-3
V: TRBV28
CDR3: CASSGGTGSTDTQYF

size: NA
J: TRBJ2-5
V: TRBV11-2
CDR3: CASSLRGGQYF

size: NA
J: TRBJ2-1
V: TRBV30
CDR3: CAWSVLAGGGNEQFF

size: once
J: TRBJ1-1
V: TRBV29-1
CDR3: CSVRGQGDAEAFF

size: NA
J: TRBJ1-2
V: TRBV6-6
CDR3: CASSYQQGSDGYTF

size: NA
J: TRBJ1-1
V: TRBV7-9
CDR3: CASSVGDRSYGTEAFF

size: NA
J: TRBJ1-2
V: TRBV28
CDR3: CASTPGGGSGGYTF

size: NA
J: TRBJ2-1
V: TRBV7-8
CDR3: CASSYRQGALLYNEQFF

size: NA
J: TRBJ2-7
V: TRBV20-1
CDR3: CSASEGGAYEQYF

size: NA
J: TRBJ2-5
V: TRBV5-1
CDR3: CASSLVTGGAETQYF

size: NA
J: TRBJ2-1
V: TRBV19
CDR3: CASSTPPGLYGDEQFF

size: NA
J: TRBJ1-1
V: TRBV6-5
CDR3: CASSYSSGEDTEAFF

size: NA
J: TRBJ1-5
V: TRBV6-5
CDR3: CASSTDSQPQHF

size: NA
J: TRBJ2-3
V: TRBV30
CDR3: CAWGSGGRLDTQYF

size: NA
J: TRBJ2-5
V: TRBV5-1
CDR3: CASGGVQETQYF

size: NA
J: TRBJ2-5
V: TRBV18
CDR3: CASSPLGGTQETQYF

size: NA
J: TRBJ2-3
V: TRBV6-5
CDR3: CAGVDAGGDTQYF

size: NA
J: TRBJ2-3
V: TRBV30
CDR3: CARSGGTDTQYF

size: NA
J: TRBJ1-1
V: TRBV7-9
CDR3: CASSQIEGDTEAFF

size: NA
J: TRBJ2-1
V: TRBV19
CDR3: CASSPRFVYNEQFF

size: NA
J: TRBJ2-7
V: TRBV5-6
CDR3: CASSSGPGRDWYEQYF

size: NA
J: TRBJ1-1
V: TRBV14
CDR3: CASSPLQGANTEAFF

size: NA
J: TRBJ1-4
V: TRBV19
CDR3: CASHDWREKLFF

size: few
J: TRBJ1-3
V: TRBV6-1
CDR3: CASSEGLGSGNTIYF

size: NA
J: TRBJ1-1
V: TRBV5-5
CDR3: CASSLGGTGVNTEAFF

size: NA
J: TRBJ1-1
V: TRBV2
CDR3: CASSPQGRNTEAFF

size: NA
J: TRBJ2-2
V: TRBV10-3
CDR3: CAISEKAGLDTGELFF

size: NA
J: TRBJ2-7
V: TRBV3-1/TRBV3-2
CDR3: CASSQGGHIYEQYF

size: NA
J: TRBJ2-7
V: TRBV15
CDR3: CATSRASGGFAYEQYF

size: NA
J: TRBJ2-5
V: TRBV7-9
CDR3: CASSREQETQYF

size: NA
J: TRBJ1-2
V: TRBV5-1
CDR3: CASSLAEGSGGYTF

size: NA
J: TRBJ2-7
V: TRBV28
CDR3: CASTFPPSGEQYF

size: NA
J: TRBJ2-3
V: TRBV6-5
CDR3: CASSYVPSGVKDTQYF

size: NA
J: TRBJ1-1
V: TRBV5-1
CDR3: CASSLASQVAEAFF

size: NA
J: TRBJ1-1
V: TRBV2
CDR3: CASSRGWTEAFF

size: NA
J: TRBJ2-7
V: TRBV4-1
CDR3: CASSQTSDATVYEQYF

size: few
J: TRBJ2-7
V: TRBV7-8
CDR3: CASSLGARGPYEQYF